Listed here are 2 T cell receptor beta chains from one sample, sequenced in a study of CD4 T cells in relation to SARS-CoV-2 and coronaviruses. The method was immunoSEQ multiplex PCR; TCRdb's version includes in-frame clones alone and lacks a portion of them. The table includes 25,000 to 30,000 clones, 60% to 80% detected once. These TCRs' antigens remain unknown. Before the COVID-19 pandemic, during about 2010-2018, CD4+ T cells were taken from unexposed donors. The cells were cultured for over eight days before CD4+ T cells were isolated. Sequencing was performed on CD4+ T cells from PBMCs, cultured in vitro. These TCRs come from a human donor in good health.

The rearrangement uses TRBV6-2 or TRBV6-3 and TRBJ2-1, with a weak D call TRBD2 (6 bases). The V gene's germline CDR1 is MNHEY and CDR2 SVGEGT. CDR3 length: 17 residues. V dropped 2 bases and J dropped 0 bases, with 14 bases sitting between them. The CDR3 loop reads CASSYPSGSSSYNEQFF. DNA of the CDR3: TGTGCCAGCAGTTACCCCTCCGGGAGTAGCTCCTACAATGAGCAGTTCTTC.

V is TRBV18 and J is TRBJ1-2; D is uncertain. Trimming took off 2 bases at V and 1 base at J, with 11 bases between the two ends. The germline CDR1 and CDR2 sequences are KGHSH and LQKENI. CDR3 length: 15 residues. CDR3 sequence: CASSPDTANNYGYTF. CDR3 in DNA: TGTGCCAGCTCACCAGACACAGCTAATAACTATGGCTACACCTTC.